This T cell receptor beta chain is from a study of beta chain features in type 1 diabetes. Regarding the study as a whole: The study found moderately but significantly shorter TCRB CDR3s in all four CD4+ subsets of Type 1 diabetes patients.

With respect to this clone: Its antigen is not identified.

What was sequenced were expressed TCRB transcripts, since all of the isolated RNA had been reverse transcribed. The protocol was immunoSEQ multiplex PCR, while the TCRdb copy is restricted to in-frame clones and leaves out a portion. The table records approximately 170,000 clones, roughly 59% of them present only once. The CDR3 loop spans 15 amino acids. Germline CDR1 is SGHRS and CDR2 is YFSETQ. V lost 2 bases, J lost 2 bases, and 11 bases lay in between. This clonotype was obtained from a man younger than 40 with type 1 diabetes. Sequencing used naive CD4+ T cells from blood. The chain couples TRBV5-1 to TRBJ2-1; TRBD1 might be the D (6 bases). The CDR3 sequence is CASSLQGEPYNEQFF. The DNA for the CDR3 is TGCGCCAGCAGCTTACAGGGTGAGCCCTACAATGAGCAGTTCTTC.